This T cell receptor beta chain comes out of a study of OX40 agonist ivuxolimab in advanced cancers. Overall study context: The drug used for patients, ivuxolimab, was an agonistic anti-OX40 (CD134) antibody. People who had prior anti-PD-1, anti-PD-L1 or anti-CTLA-4 therapy could take part, and under 45% had some.

With autoimmune disease history or systemic immunosuppression, patients were excluded. Sequenced by immunoSEQ multiplex PCR; TCRdb stores in-frame clones only, minus some. The sample lists about 22,000 clones; approximately 86% were seen once. The CDR3 loop spans 15 amino acids. Trimming removed 2 bases from V and 2 bases from J; junction bases left unmatched: 3. The germline CDR1 and CDR2 sequences are SGHRS and YFSETQ. This sequence was found in an adult with an advanced solid tumor such as melanoma, head and neck, liver or kidney cancer. The rearrangement links TRBV5-1 to TRBJ2-7, with TRBD2 matching 11 bases. The sequencing used CD4+ or CD8+ T cells sorted from blood, collected in a trial of the OX40 agonist ivuxolimab. The CDR3 DNA follows: TGCGCCAGCAGCTTTCGACTAGCGGGGACCTACGAGCAGTACTTC. Protein sequence: CASSFRLAGTYEQYF.